This T cell receptor beta chain was retrieved from a study of response to subunit inactivated influenza vaccine (dated by TCRdb to 2017 to 2018). As for the study more broadly: Deep quantitative T cell receptor repertoire profiling was used in the study to track responses to a trivalent subunit inactivated influenza vaccine.

Via the germline V gene, CDR1 is SGHVS and CDR2 FNYEAQ. Measured from the cysteine to the phenylalanine, the CDR3 is 18 residues long. Only CDR3 DNA is held: 54 bases, read in frame from base 1. Here V drops 2 bases and J drops 4 bases, and the junction holds 10 bases not matched to any gene. Here is what the overall study found, with its caveats: According to the authors, only a limited number of new T cells may be recruited by each seasonal influenza vaccination.

Concerning this clonotype itself: The antigen it binds to is not known. Qualities for individual bases were not recorded, and no much larger clone is one base off.

Library preparation was by RT-PCR. These reads were obtained on an Illumina HiSeq 2500. TCRdb handled the public reads itself, with Q25 trimming in fastp and clone calling in MiXCR, and kept productive beta chains. Identical CDR3 proteins give one entry, which carries the most common genes and DNA. The sample table holds more than 550,000 distinct CDR3 sequences, of which 12% were seen once. The ten largest clones represent roughly 10% of the sample. This clonotype was obtained from a man aged 50 to 59 who received an inactivated influenza vaccine. Donor details come from another sample of the same person, matched by shared clones. This chain joins TRBV7-6 to TRBJ1-6, and TRBD1 matches 8 of the central bases. The source was PBMCs from blood, collected on the day of vaccination. The nucleotide sequence reads as follows: TGTGCCAGCAGCTTAAACCCGCATGGACAGGGATATAATTCACCCCTCCACTTT. It translates as CASSLNPHGQGYNSPLHF.